The present TCR beta chain was sequenced within a study of cytomegalovirus exposure and HLA in healthy donors. This CDR3 spans 17 amino acids. V lost 0 bases and J lost 6; bases outside the gene matches: 9. In germline, CDR1 is LGHNA, CDR2 YSLEER. Researchers ran the PCR with 60 Vbeta and 13 Jbeta primers. Profiled with immunoSEQ multiplex PCR; TCRdb holds only in-frame clones, not every one. The sample has 95,000 to 100,000 clones; about 70% are singletons. The clonotype was recovered from a middle-aged woman in good health and CMV-seronegative. The genes are TRBV4-3 and TRBJ2-1; 9 bases are a match to TRBD2. Sequencing was done on a sample of PBMCs. CDR3 loop: CASSQEVSGGRGNEQFF. The CDR3 DNA sequence: TGCGCCAGCAGCCAAGAGGTTAGCGGGGGCCGGGGCAATGAGCAGTTCTTC.